The present entry profiles one TCR beta chain with its context. This sample is drawn from a study of blood T cell repertoires in COVID-19. Study-level background: Samples representing acute and convalescent COVID-19 were sourced from the United States, Italy and Spain. From T cells, B-cell-depleted T cells, or PBMCs came the material, which was cDNA or gDNA.

Cohort assignment relied on participant-reported clinical history. The CDR3 has 13 amino acids. Germline assignment: CDR1 LGHDT and CDR2 YNNKEL (reference sequence). V shed 3 bases and J shed 8 bases, with 11 bases lying between them. Authors' processing steps: Counts of nucleated cells, estimated from reference gene primer amplification, were obtained. Measured with immunoSEQ multiplex PCR; TCRdb has only the in-frame clones, and not every one. That table is the source of V, J and clone size, and D and trimming were worked out from the DNA. Here the sample spans roughly 250,000 clones, around 88% being singletons.

The chain employs TRBV3-1 (or the pseudogene TRBV3-2) and TRBJ1-5; tentatively, D is TRBD1 (5 bases). This clonotype was sampled from a woman aged 40 to 55 with acute COVID-19. The sample comprised PBMCs or T cells enriched from blood (not recorded which). CDR3 coding DNA: TGTGCCAGCAGCCAGGGGGGGGATGAGCCCCAGCATTTT. It specifies CASSQGGDEPQHF.